These 5 T cell receptor beta chains were all obtained from the same sample, sequenced in a study of blood T cell repertoires in COVID-19. Profiled with immunoSEQ multiplex PCR; TCRdb holds only in-frame clones, not every one. Of around 250,000 clones in the sample, more than 85% were seen once. Sequences were obtained from PBMCs or T cells enriched from blood (not recorded which). The origin of the receptors is a woman aged 30 to 39 who had recovered from COVID-19.

The rearrangement links TRBV6-5 to TRBJ1-1; D is perhaps TRBD1 (5 bases). CDR3 length equals 14 residues. The V end lost 2 bases, the J end lost 6 bases, and 13 bases lay between the germline ends. Germline V gives CDR1 MNHEY, CDR2 SVGAGI. The CDR3 DNA reads TGTGCCAGCAGTTACACAGGTTTGTCTGCTGAAGCTTTCTTT. This translates into CASSYTGLSAEAFF.

This clone was found once. The chain employs TRBV9 and TRBJ1-2, with 11 bases lining up with TRBD1. V gave up 2 bases and J gave up 7 bases; unmatched junction bases: 13. CDR1 SGDLS and CDR2 YYNGEE come from the germline V gene. This CDR3 comprises 17 residues. The DNA of the CDR3 is TGTGCCAGCAGCGTTTCTCTGGCAGGACAGGGGGCTTTTGGCTACACCTTC. Protein sequence: CASSVSLAGQGAFGYTF. The variable domain in full, completed from reference TRBV9 and TRBJ1-2, reads DSGVTQTPKHLITATGQRVTLRCSPRSGDLSVYWYQQSLDQGLQFLIQYYNGEERAKGNILERFSAQQFPDLHSELNLSSLELGDSALYFCASSVSLAGQGAFGYTFGSGTRLTVV.

The chain employs TRBV28 and TRBJ1-2; unclear D gene. The CDR3 is made up of 12 amino acids. The germline V and J ends were trimmed by 1 base and 6 bases, with 6 bases remaining between them. The germline CDR1 and CDR2 sequences are MDHEN and SYDVKM. In nucleotides, the CDR3 is TGTGCCAGCAGTTTATCCTCTGATGGCTACACCTTC. Its translation is CASSLSSDGYTF.

This clone was seen only a few times. The rearrangement joins TRBV29-1 to TRBJ2-1; D might be TRBD2 (5 bases). V lost 4 bases, J lost 6 bases, and 13 bases lay in between. The CDR3 is made up of 13 amino acids. Germline-derived CDR1 and CDR2 are SQVTM and ANQGSEA. The CDR3 DNA sequence: TGCAGCGTTGGCTATAGCGTCGGCAATGAGCAGTTCTTC. Residues: CSVGYSVGNEQFF.

J is TRBJ2-7 and V is TRBV11-2, with TRBD1 matching over 8 bases. The trim removed 2 bases at V and 5 bases at J, leaving 5 bases unmatched. The CDR3 spans 14 residues. Per the germline V gene, CDR1 is SGHAT and CDR2 is FQNNGV. CDR3 coding DNA: TGTGCCAGCAGCTTATTCAGGGGGCCGGACGAGCAGTACTTC. Amino acid sequence: CASSLFRGPDEQYF. Complete variable domain (other parts from reference TRBV11-2 and TRBJ2-7): EAGVAQSPRYKIIEKRQSVAFWCNPISGHATLYWYQQILGQGPKLLIQFQNNGVVDDSQLPKDRFSAERLKGVDSTLKIQPAKLEDSAVYLCASSLFRGPDEQYFGPGTRLTVT.